This T cell receptor beta chain came from a study of tumor-infiltrating lymphocytes in primary liver carcinoma. Across the whole study: Between 4.2 and 10 cm across, the tumors were all of stage T1-T3 N0M0. Regarding the study as a whole: Just around 7-24% of top clones spanned all five tumor regions.

TCR beta cDNA was reverse-transcribed from about 500 ng of total RNA. The reaction used a constant-region primer and ProtoScript II reverse transcriptase. Amplification in three nested multiplex PCR rounds with slightly modified ARM-PCR gave rise to TCR beta libraries. One entry per CDR3 protein, called by TCRdb with MiXCR from the multiplex PCR reads. This table holds around 190,000 distinct CDR3 sequences, just under 85% found once. Taking about 18-32 mg of unsorted bulk tissue, the authors co-extracted RNA and DNA. Points on this clonotype: No antigen is known for it.

The sequencing input was tumor tissue from primary liver carcinoma. The clonotype originates from a man aged 40-50 years with primary liver carcinoma and hepatitis B virus infection.

CDR3 protein: CASSSISNRPQHF. The DNA for the CDR3 is TGTGCCAGCAGCTCAATCAGCAATCGGCCTCAGCATTTT. V and J are TRBV5-5 and TRBJ1-5; D remains ambiguous. The CDR3 is made up of 13 amino acids. The V and J ends lost 3 bases and 13 bases respectively, with 17 bases between them. Germline V gene lookup returns CDR1 SGHKS and CDR2 YYEKEE (reference sequence).